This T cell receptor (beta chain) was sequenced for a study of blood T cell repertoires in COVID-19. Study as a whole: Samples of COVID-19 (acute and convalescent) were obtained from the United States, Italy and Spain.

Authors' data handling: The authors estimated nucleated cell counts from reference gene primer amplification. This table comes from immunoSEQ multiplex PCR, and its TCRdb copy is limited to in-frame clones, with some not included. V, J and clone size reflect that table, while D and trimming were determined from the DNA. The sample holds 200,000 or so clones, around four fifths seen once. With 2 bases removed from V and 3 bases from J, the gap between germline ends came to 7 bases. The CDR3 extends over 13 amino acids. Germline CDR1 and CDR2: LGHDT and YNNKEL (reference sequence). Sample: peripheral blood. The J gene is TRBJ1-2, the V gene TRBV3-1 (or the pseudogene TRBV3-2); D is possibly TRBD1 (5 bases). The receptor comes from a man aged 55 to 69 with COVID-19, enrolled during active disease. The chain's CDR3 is CASSQIGDYGYTF. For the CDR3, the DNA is TGTGCCAGCAGCCAAATAGGGGACTATGGCTACACCTTC.